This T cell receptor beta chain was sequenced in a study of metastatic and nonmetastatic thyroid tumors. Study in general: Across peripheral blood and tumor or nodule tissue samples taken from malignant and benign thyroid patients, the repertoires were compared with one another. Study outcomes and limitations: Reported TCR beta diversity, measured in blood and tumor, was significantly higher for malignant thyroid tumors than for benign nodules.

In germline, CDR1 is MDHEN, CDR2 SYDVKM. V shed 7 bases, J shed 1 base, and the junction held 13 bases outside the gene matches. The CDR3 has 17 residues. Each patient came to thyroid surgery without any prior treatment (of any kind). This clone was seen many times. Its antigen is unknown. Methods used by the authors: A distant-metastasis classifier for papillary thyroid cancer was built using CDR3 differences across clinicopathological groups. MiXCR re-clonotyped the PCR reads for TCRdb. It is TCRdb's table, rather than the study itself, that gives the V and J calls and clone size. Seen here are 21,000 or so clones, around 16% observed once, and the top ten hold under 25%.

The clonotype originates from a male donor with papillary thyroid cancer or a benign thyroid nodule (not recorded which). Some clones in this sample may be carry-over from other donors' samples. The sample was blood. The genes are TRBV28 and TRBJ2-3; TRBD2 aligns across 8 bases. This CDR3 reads CASNTLTTSGGTDTQYF. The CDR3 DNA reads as TGTGCCAGCAACACCCTCACTACTAGCGGAGGCACAGATACGCAGTATTTT.